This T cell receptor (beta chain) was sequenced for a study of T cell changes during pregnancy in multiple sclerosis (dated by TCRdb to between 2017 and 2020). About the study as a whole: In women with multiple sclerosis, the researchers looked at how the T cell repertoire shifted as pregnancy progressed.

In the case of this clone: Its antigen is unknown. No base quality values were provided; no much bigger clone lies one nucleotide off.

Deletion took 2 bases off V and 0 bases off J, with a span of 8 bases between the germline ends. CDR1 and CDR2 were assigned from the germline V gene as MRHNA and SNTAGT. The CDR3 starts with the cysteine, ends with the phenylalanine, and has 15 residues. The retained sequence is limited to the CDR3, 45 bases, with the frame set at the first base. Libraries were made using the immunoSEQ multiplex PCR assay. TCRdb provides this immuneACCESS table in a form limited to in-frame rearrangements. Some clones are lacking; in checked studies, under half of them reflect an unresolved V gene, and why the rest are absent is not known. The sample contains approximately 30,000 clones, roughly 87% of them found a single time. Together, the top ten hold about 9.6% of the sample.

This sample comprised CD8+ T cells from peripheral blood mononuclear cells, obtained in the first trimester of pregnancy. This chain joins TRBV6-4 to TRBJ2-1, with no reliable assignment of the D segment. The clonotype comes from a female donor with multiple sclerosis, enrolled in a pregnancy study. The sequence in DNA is TGTGCCAGCAGTGACGAGTCAAGCTCCTACAATGAGCAGTTCTTC. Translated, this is CASSDESSSYNEQFF.